These 11 T cell receptor beta chains were sequenced from one sample in a study of T cell repertoires in cytomegalovirus infection. One entry per CDR3 protein, called by TCRdb with MiXCR from the reads. This table holds roughly 150,000 distinct CDR3 sequences, 23% found once. The sample taken for sequencing was PBMCs. The receptors come from a human donor in good health (CMV status not recorded). Some clones in this sample may be carry-over from other donors' samples.

This clonotype was recorded many times. This chain connects TRBV5-8 to TRBJ2-5; D unresolved. V lost 1 base and J 2 bases, leaving 9 bases between the germline ends. Germline CDR1 is SGHTS and CDR2 is YDEGEE. This CDR3 comprises 14 residues. The CDR3 loop is CASSLIGQQETQYF. CDR3 nucleotide sequence: TGTGCCAGCAGCTTGATCGGGCAGCAAGAGACCCAGTACTTC.

This clonotype has only a few counts. The chain uses TRBV20-1 and TRBJ2-5, with TRBD1 as a possible D gene (6 bases). V was trimmed by 0 bases and J by 3 bases, leaving 8 bases between them. Germline V CDR1 and CDR2: DFQATT, SNEGSKA (reference sequence). The CDR3 loop spans 13 amino acids. The DNA of the CDR3 is TGCAGTGCTAGAGAACAGGGAAAAGAGACCCAGTACTTC. This codes for CSAREQGKETQYF.

The table lists this clonotype with a few counts. V and J are TRBV7-9 and TRBJ2-6; 7 bases map to TRBD1. CDR1 and CDR2 (germline): SEHNR, FQNEAQ (reference sequence). CDR3 size: 14 residues. V shed 5 bases, J shed 11 bases, and the junction held 9 bases outside the gene matches. CDR3 loop: CASSPSTGEDVLTF. CDR3 nucleotides: TGTGCCAGCAGCCCTAGTACAGGGGAAGACGTCCTGACTTTC. The full variable domain, in which reference TRBV7-9 and TRBJ2-6 provide the parts outside the CDR3, is DTGVSQNPRHKITKRGQNVTFRCDPISEHNRLYWYRQTLGQGPEFLTYFQNEAQLEKSRLLSDRFSAERPKGSFSTLEIQRTEQGDSAMYLCASSPSTGEDVLTFGAGSRLTVL.

This clonotype was recorded at least ten times. This rearrangement joins TRBV28 to TRBJ2-1; 11 bases are a match to TRBD2. Germline CDR1 MDHEN, CDR2 SYDVKM. This CDR3 spans 15 amino acids. The ends lost 8 bases at V and 4 bases at J; junction bases unmatched: 7. In DNA, the CDR3 is TGTGCCAGCTTTCCCGGGACTAGCGGATACAATGAGCAGTTCTTC. Residues: CASFPGTSGYNEQFF.

The table lists this clonotype with a few counts. V is TRBV2 and J is TRBJ1-6; no definite D call. Trimming left V 4 bases short and J 10 bases short, with 8 bases between. Germline CDR1 SNHLY, CDR2 FYNNEI. This CDR3 comprises 12 residues. The CDR3 DNA is TGTGCCAGCAGTGCCCCCGGATCACCCCTCCACTTT. It codes for CASSAPGSPLHF.

The chain employs TRBV11-2 and TRBJ2-5, with D uncertain. The germline gives CDR1 SGHAT, CDR2 FQNNGV. The CDR3 consists of 14 residues. V gave up 5 bases and J gave up 5 bases, with 15 bases separating them. CDR3 region: CASSTPGLGETQYF. The CDR3 region has the DNA TGTGCCAGCAGCACTCCGGGCCTTGGGGAGACCCAGTACTTC.

The chain combines TRBV11-2 with TRBJ1-1, with D possibly matching TRBD1 (5 bases). Germline-derived CDR1 and CDR2 are SGHAT and FQNNGV. CDR3 size: 15 residues. V was cut by 5 bases and J by 0 bases, with 13 bases left in between. For the CDR3, the DNA is TGTGCCAGCAGCCGACCGGGGGTAATGAACACTGAAGCTTTCTTT. It yields the protein CASSRPGVMNTEAFF.

For the CDR3, the DNA is TGCAGTGCTGCGCAAGGGGGGCCTACGACGCAGTATTTT. This codes for CSAAQGGPTTQYF. This chain joins TRBV20-1 and TRBJ2-3; D possibly uses TRBD1 or TRBD2 (6 bases each). This CDR3 region has 13 residues. CDR1 and CDR2 from the germline V gene are DFQATT and SNEGSKA (reference sequence). The germline V and J ends were trimmed by 5 bases and 9 bases, with 18 bases remaining between them.

Points on this clonotype: A much larger clone lies one base from this, so it may be a read error. The V call is TRBV7-3, the J call TRBJ2-3; tentatively, D is TRBD1 (6 bases). This CDR3 region has 13 residues. Germline lookup yields CDR1 SGHTA and CDR2 FQGTGA. The V end lost 5 bases, the J end lost 7 bases, and 13 bases lay between the germline ends. The CDR3, as DNA: TGTGCCAGCAGCCAAACAGGGACATATACGCAGTATTTT. This translates into CASSQTGTYTQYF.

The V call is TRBV6-5, the J call TRBJ2-2; TRBD1 matches 9 bases. Looked up from germline, CDR1 is MNHEY and CDR2 is SVGAGI. The CDR3 spans 17 residues. The junction had 4 bases not matched to a gene; V was cut back by 2 bases and J by 0 bases. The CDR3 is CASSYAGQGTNTGELFF. CDR3 DNA: TGTGCCAGCAGTTACGCTGGACAGGGGACGAACACCGGGGAGCTGTTTTTT.

The chain uses TRBV12-3 or TRBV12-4 and TRBJ1-2; no reliable D call. V was trimmed by 3 bases and J by 6 bases, leaving 11 bases between them. The CDR3 sequence is 13 residues long. CDR3 sequence: CASSFLGRDGYTF. The CDR3, as DNA: TGTGCCAGCAGTTTCCTTGGGCGGGATGGCTACACCTTC.